This section outlines one T cell receptor beta chain sequence together with its context. Russia was home to the donors, healthy Caucasian individuals aged 6 to 90. The data were taken from a study of blood T cells in healthy people across ages. The CDR3 is 15 residues long. V lost 4 bases and J 5 bases, leaving 15 bases between the germline ends. CDR1 and CDR2 (germline): MDHEN, SYDVKM. Through a sample-barcoded 5' primer and a J-beta primer mix, a second PCR was run for about 6 to 12 cycles. TCRdb used MiXCR to reprocess the 5' RACE reads, holding one entry per CDR3 protein. In the table there are more than 900,000 distinct CDR3 sequences, roughly 28% of which are singletons. In addition, the sample was reused for a study of T cells of mothers and their children.

The sequencing sample was made of blood. The clonotype comes from a woman in her forties in good health. This chain links TRBV28 with TRBJ1-5; D ambiguous. Here the CDR3 DNA reads TGTGCCAGCAGTTCTAGACCAGAGGGCGATCAGCCCCAGCATTTT. Protein sequence: CASSSRPEGDQPQHF.